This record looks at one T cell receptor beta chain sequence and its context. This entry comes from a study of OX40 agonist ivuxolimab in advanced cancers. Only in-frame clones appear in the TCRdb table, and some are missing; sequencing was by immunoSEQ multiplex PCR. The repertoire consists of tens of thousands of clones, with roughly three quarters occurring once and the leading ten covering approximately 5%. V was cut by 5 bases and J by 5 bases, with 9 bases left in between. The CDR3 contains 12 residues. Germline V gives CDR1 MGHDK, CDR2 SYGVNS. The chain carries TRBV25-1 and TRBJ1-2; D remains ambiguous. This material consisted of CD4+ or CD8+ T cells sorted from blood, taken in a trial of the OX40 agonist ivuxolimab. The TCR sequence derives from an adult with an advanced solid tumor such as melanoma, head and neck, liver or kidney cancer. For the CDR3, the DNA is TGTGCCAGCAGTAAATGGTCTTATGGCTACACCTTC. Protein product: CASSKWSYGYTF.